Described below is a single TCR beta chain sequence and its context. Its antigen is as yet unknown. Addition of a universal primer site occurred through template switching, and cDNA carried unique molecular identifiers. TCRdb redid the calling of the 5' RACE reads with MiXCR, one entry per CDR3 protein. This table has 1.5 million to 2 million distinct CDR3 sequences, more than 30% appearing once. Germline CDR1 reads ENHRY; CDR2 reads SYGVKD. V was clipped by 0 bases and J by 1 base, with 12 bases between them. The CDR3 runs to 17 residues. The data were taken from a study of identical twins. Notes on the study in general: While abundant cord blood beta clonotypes carried fewer insertions, memory repertoires showed no such pattern. Where beta out-of-frame sequences were concerned, excess twin sharing was weaker.

The source is a newborn girl in good health. The source material was cord blood. This chain joins TRBV10-3 and TRBJ2-2; D might be TRBD1 (5 bases). CDR3 loop: CAISESSGSVNTGELFF. As DNA, the CDR3 is TGTGCCATCAGTGAGTCATCAGGGTCGGTGAACACCGGGGAGCTGTTTTTT.